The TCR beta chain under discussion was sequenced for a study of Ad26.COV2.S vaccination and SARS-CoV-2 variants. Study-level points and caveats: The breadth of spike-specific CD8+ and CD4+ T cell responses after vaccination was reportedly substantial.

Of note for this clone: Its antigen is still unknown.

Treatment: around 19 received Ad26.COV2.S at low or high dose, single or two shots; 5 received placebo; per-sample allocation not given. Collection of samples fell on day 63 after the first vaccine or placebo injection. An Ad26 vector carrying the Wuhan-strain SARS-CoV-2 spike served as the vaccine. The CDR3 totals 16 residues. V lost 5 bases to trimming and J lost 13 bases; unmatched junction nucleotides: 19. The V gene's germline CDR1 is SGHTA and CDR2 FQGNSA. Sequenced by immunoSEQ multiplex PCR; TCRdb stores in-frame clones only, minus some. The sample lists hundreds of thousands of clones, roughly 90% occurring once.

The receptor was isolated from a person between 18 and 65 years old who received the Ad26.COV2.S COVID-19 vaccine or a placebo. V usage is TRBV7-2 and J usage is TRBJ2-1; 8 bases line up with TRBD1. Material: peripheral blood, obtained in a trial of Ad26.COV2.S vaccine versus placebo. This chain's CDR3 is CASSVGQGTSSDSQFF. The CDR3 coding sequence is TGTGCCAGCAGCGTTGGACAGGGAACTTCATCGGACTCCCAGTTCTTC.